These 10 T cell receptor beta chains were all obtained from the same sample, sequenced in a study of regulatory T cells in long-lasting Graves disease. Arm-PCR of CDR3 regions and iRepertoire HTBI primers were the basis on which TCR beta libraries were built. A single record per CDR3 protein comes from TCRdb applying MiXCR to the multiplex PCR reads. The table lists about 660,000 distinct CDR3 sequences, approximately 31% of them singletons. Time point denoted: persistent/refractory GD, antithyroid drugs over 5 years with positive TRAb. PBMC-derived RNA was used for the TCR library. Sequences were derived from peripheral blood mononuclear cells (PBMCs), sampled when the disease was refractory, from a patient treated with antithyroid drugs. Receptors were obtained from a female donor with Graves disease.

This chain uses TRBV9 with TRBJ1-6, with a possible D match to TRBD1 (6 bases). The V gene's germline CDR1 is SGDLS and CDR2 YYNGEE. Trimming removed 3 bases from V and 8 bases from J, with 9 bases in between. The length of the CDR3 is 13 residues. CDR3 sequence (DNA): TGTGCCAGCAGCGAGACAGGTGATTCACCCCTCCACTTT. This gives the protein CASSETGDSPLHF.

CDR3 amino acids: CASSLTTGANEKLFF. The CDR3 region has the DNA TGTGCCAGCAGTTTGACGACTGGGGCTAATGAAAAACTGTTTTTT. The V gene is TRBV6-5, the J gene TRBJ1-4; D is unclear. The CDR3 runs to 15 residues. Per the germline V gene, CDR1 is MNHEY and CDR2 is SVGAGI. The germline V and J ends were trimmed by 4 bases and 3 bases, with 12 bases remaining between them.

J is TRBJ2-1 and V is TRBV6-2 or TRBV6-3, with 7 bases aligning to TRBD2. Germline V gene data show CDR1 as MNHEY and CDR2 as SVGEGT. V was clipped by 6 bases and J by 3 bases; unmatched bases: 8. The CDR3 has 15 residues. The CDR3 here is CASSPSGAGYNEQFF. The CDR3 DNA reads TGTGCCAGCAGCCCCAGCGGGGCCGGCTACAATGAGCAGTTCTTC.

The chain links TRBV30 to TRBJ1-2; D is uncertain. Trimming took off 2 bases at V and 6 bases at J, with 16 bases between the two ends. Germline CDR1 reads GTSNPN; CDR2 reads SVGIG (reference sequence). This CDR3 comprises 14 residues. CDR3 nucleotides: TGTGCCTGGAGTAAGCAGCTCAAAAACCATGGCTACACCTTC. Protein sequence: CAWSKQLKNHGYTF.

This clonotype was seen at least ten times. The genes are TRBV12-3 or TRBV12-4 and TRBJ1-5; D call uncertain. This CDR3 is built from 12 residues. V was shortened by 6 bases and J by 1 base, with 4 bases between the two germline ends. The CDR3 DNA sequence: TGTGCCAGCAGCCGAAGCAATCAGCCCCAGCATTTT. Amino acid sequence: CASSRSNQPQHF.

The chain links TRBV20-1 to TRBJ1-5; 8 bases line up with TRBD1. CDR1 and CDR2 (germline): DFQATT, SNEGSKA (reference sequence). The CDR3 contains 13 residues. V dropped 3 bases and J dropped 5; count of bases not matched to a gene: 3. The CDR3 bases are TGCAGTGCTAGGACAGGGGTTCATCAGCCCCAGCATTTT. It translates to CSARTGVHQPQHF.

The rearrangement joins TRBV13 to TRBJ2-3; TRBD2 aligns across 7 bases. V was pared by 0 bases and J by 4 bases, with 10 bases of the junction left unmatched. The CDR3 spans 17 residues. Looked up from germline, CDR1 is PRHDT and CDR2 is FYEKMQ (reference sequence). In nucleotides, the CDR3 is TGTGCCAGCAGCTTAGGCCGGGGCGGGAGTACCGCAGATACGCAGTATTTT. Amino acid sequence: CASSLGRGGSTADTQYF.

V is TRBV15 and J is TRBJ2-7, with no clear D. The CDR3 sequence is 13 residues long. The germline V gene has CDR1 LNHNV and CDR2 YYDKDF (reference sequence). Trimming removed 3 bases at V and 5 bases at J, with 11 bases between. The CDR3 loop reads CATSRPGSDEQYF. The DNA for the CDR3 is TGTGCCACCAGCAGGCCGGGCAGCGACGAGCAGTACTTC.

V gene TRBV9 combines with J gene TRBJ2-7; no clear D. CDR3 length equals 14 residues. CDR1 is SGDLS and CDR2 is YYNGEE in the germline V gene. Trimming removed 0 bases at V and 1 base at J, with 8 bases between. CDR3 sequence (DNA): TGTGCCAGCAGCGTAGCGGGTTTGTCCTACGAGCAGTACTTC. Residues: CASSVAGLSYEQYF.

This clonotype has a handful of counts. The rearrangement links TRBV7-2 to TRBJ2-7; TRBD2 matches at 7 bases. CDR3 size: 19 residues. CDR1 is SGHTA and CDR2 is FQGNSA in the germline V gene. J was trimmed by 4 bases and V by 2 bases; bases with no gene match: 20. The CDR3 region is CASSLRSQGRREVAYEQYF. In nucleotides, the CDR3 is TGTGCCAGCAGCTTACGGTCCCAGGGTCGCCGGGAGGTGGCGTACGAGCAGTACTTC.